This record covers a single T cell receptor (beta chain). Its target is unknown. This specimen belongs to a study of T cell responses to AZD1222 COVID-19 vaccine. Study observations and caveats: Donors skewed white British and female; clonal diversity was possibly underestimated. None of the repertoires were sampled until the peak T cell response had passed. Seropositive at baseline were only a handful of AZD1222 recipients.

CDR1 and CDR2 (germline): LNHNV, YYDKDF (reference sequence). The J segment lost 11 bases and the V segment lost 0 bases, leaving 20 bases of the junction unmatched. This CDR3 contains 19 residues. Profiled with immunoSEQ multiplex PCR; TCRdb holds only in-frame clones, not every one. The profile shows some 100,000 clones, around 93% of them singletons. The sequenced sample was peripheral blood, obtained on day 0 of AZD1222 vaccination. The TCR sequence derives from an adult in good health. The chain uses TRBV15 and TRBJ1-1; 11 nucleotides align to TRBD1. CDR3 protein: CATSRDIGYVGQGDLGAFF. The DNA for the CDR3 is TGTGCCACCAGCAGAGATATTGGGTACGTGGGACAGGGGGATCTAGGTGCTTTCTTT.